This TCR beta chain appears in the sequencing data of a study of beta chain features in type 1 diabetes. Regarding the study as a whole: Shortening of TCRB CDR3s, moderate but significant, appeared in all four CD4+ subsets of Type 1 diabetes patients. The naive, central memory and Treg TCRB repertoires of patients appeared to be more similar to one another than those of healthy donors.

CD45RO/CCR7/CD25/CD127/CD95/CD27 staining was used to isolate CD4+ naive, central memory, regulatory and stem cell-like memory cells by sorting. As concerns this clone: Its matching antigen is unknown.

Expressed TCRB transcripts got sequenced, as all isolated RNA was reverse transcribed. Sequencing of naive, central memory and regulatory T cell samples gave an average of about 3.57 million reads. Libraries were prepared by immunoSEQ multiplex PCR; TCRdb keeps only in-frame clonotypes and omits some of them. Found here are approximately 170,000 clones, approximately 8.1% of them singletons; the top ten hold more than 0.75%. CDR3 size: 15 residues. With 5 bases clipped from V and 1 base from J, the junction kept 5 bases outside the gene matches. The germline V gene has CDR1 MNHNY and CDR2 SVGAGI (reference sequence).

Input material: central memory CD4+ T cells from blood. This TCR was recovered from a woman between 35 and 50 years old with type 1 diabetes. The gene calls are TRBV6-6 and TRBJ1-5; TRBD1 agrees at 7 bases. In nucleotides, the CDR3 is TGTGCCAGCAGTACGACAGGGCACAGCAATCAGCCCCAGCATTTT. This translates into CASSTTGHSNQPQHF.